The entry below describes one T cell receptor beta chain. As processed by the authors: It was from reference gene primer amplification that nucleated cell counts were estimated. The data were produced by immunoSEQ multiplex PCR, yet TCRdb's version contains in-frame clones alone and is incomplete. Clone size and V and J calls were adopted from that table, with D and trimming inferred from the DNA. The sample contains 110,000 or so clones, over 75% of which appear only once. This sample is part of a study of blood T cell repertoires in COVID-19. Trimming took off 2 bases at V and 2 bases at J, with 12 bases between the two ends. The CDR3 totals 15 residues. The germline V gene has CDR1 GTSNPN and CDR2 SVGIG (reference sequence).

The sequencing input was peripheral blood. This TCR derives from a man in his fifties or sixties with acute or convalescent COVID-19. The chain employs TRBV30 and TRBJ1-4, with D tentatively TRBD1 (6 bases). CDR3 protein: CAWSIEQGTNEKLFF. CDR3 sequence (DNA): TGTGCCTGGAGTATAGAACAGGGCACTAATGAAAAACTGTTTTTT.